One sample yielded the 16 T cell receptor beta chains listed below, sequenced in a study of blood T cell repertoires in COVID-19. Data came from immunoSEQ multiplex PCR; TCRdb stores just in-frame clones and leaves some out. This sample has tens of thousands of clones, with about 86% found just once. Sequenced input: peripheral blood. Receptor source: a woman of 80 years or more in a cohort sampled during active or convalescent COVID-19.

This clone was counted a few times. The chain uses TRBV19 and TRBJ1-1; 8 nucleotides agree with TRBD1. The CDR3 sequence is 16 residues long. Germline CDR1 reads LNHDA; CDR2 reads SQIVND (reference sequence). The trim removed 6 bases at V and 4 bases at J, leaving 13 bases unmatched. Written as DNA, the CDR3 is TGTGCCAGTAGCCTCGGGTCCACAGGGGGAGGCACTGAAGCTTTCTTT. It encodes CASSLGSTGGGTEAFF.

This clone was seen just once. The V call is TRBV19, the J call TRBJ2-7, with 9 bases fitting TRBD2. The CDR3 has 18 residues. Germline assignment: CDR1 LNHDA and CDR2 SQIVND (reference sequence). J lost 3 bases, V lost 5 bases, and 17 bases had no gene match. The CDR3 coding sequence is TGTGCCAGTAGTCCGGGGGGAATAGCGGGAGTTAACCACTACGAGCAGTACTTC. Protein: CASSPGGIAGVNHYEQYF.

This chain uses TRBV28 with TRBJ1-2; D unresolved. V was shortened by 2 bases and J by 3 bases, with 10 bases between the two germline ends. The CDR3 is 14 amino acids. Germline-derived CDR1 and CDR2 are MDHEN and SYDVKM. DNA of the CDR3: TGTGCCAGCAGTTTAATGGGCAGAGACTATGGCTACACCTTC. This sequence encodes CASSLMGRDYGYTF.

This clone has only one observation. The chain uses TRBV5-6 and TRBJ1-1; D is unclear. CDR1 and CDR2 from the germline V gene are SGHDT and YYEEEE. The CDR3 consists of 16 residues. Trimming removed 0 bases at V and 5 bases at J, with 17 bases between. CDR3 in amino acids: CASSLVGLGFGTEAFF. In DNA, the CDR3 is TGTGCCAGCAGCTTGGTTGGGTTGGGCTTTGGAACTGAAGCTTTCTTT.

The V and J genes are TRBV28 and TRBJ2-7, with 9 bases that match TRBD2. This CDR3 is built from 13 residues. CDR1 and CDR2 (germline): MDHEN, SYDVKM. The ends lost 8 bases at V and 3 bases at J; junction bases unmatched: 5. CDR3 in amino acids: CASCSGSSYEQYF. In DNA, the CDR3 is TGTGCCAGCTGTAGCGGGAGTAGCTACGAGCAGTACTTC.

This clone was detected only a few times. The chain couples TRBV27 to TRBJ1-2; maybe TRBD1 (6 bases). V lost 10 bases and J 4 bases, leaving 19 bases between the germline ends. Germline V gene sequence: CDR1 MNHEY, CDR2 SMNVEV (reference sequence). The CDR3 covers 14 residues. CDR3 protein: CATARHGTTYGYTF. The DNA of the CDR3 is TGTGCCACCGCGCGGCACGGGACAACCTATGGCTACACCTTC.

This clone was seen only once. V usage is TRBV6-6 and J usage is TRBJ1-1; D remains unclear. V was shortened by 2 bases and J by 1 base, with 8 bases between the two germline ends. The CDR3 has 14 residues. The germline gives CDR1 MNHNY, CDR2 SVGAGI (reference sequence). The DNA of the CDR3 is TGTGCCAGCAGTTACCGAGACTGGAACACTGAAGCTTTCTTT. It encodes CASSYRDWNTEAFF.

The genes are TRBV11-2 and TRBJ2-7, with D perhaps TRBD2 (5 bases). This CDR3 has 14 residues. Germline V gene sequence: CDR1 SGHAT, CDR2 FQNNGV. Trimming stripped 1 base from V and 0 bases from J, with 7 bases between. The DNA for the CDR3 is TGTGCCAGCAGCTTAGGAGGGCACTCCTACGAGCAGTACTTC. Translating it yields CASSLGGHSYEQYF.

This chain connects TRBV30 to TRBJ1-2; 9 positions agree with TRBD1. V gave up 6 bases and J gave up 8 bases; unmatched junction bases: 7. Germline V gives CDR1 GTSNPN, CDR2 SVGIG (reference sequence). This CDR3 is 12 amino acids long. The CDR3 loop is CACQGTGLGYTF. The CDR3 DNA reads as TGTGCCTGCCAAGGGACAGGGTTAGGCTACACCTTC.

This clone occurred a few times. The chain employs TRBV6-5 and TRBJ1-4; 8 bases match TRBD1. V trimming: 7 bases; J trimming: 4 bases; junction bases outside the gene matches: 8. This CDR3 is built from 15 residues. CDR1 is MNHEY, CDR2 SVGAGI, per germline. The CDR3 is CASTGRGLGNEKLFF. The CDR3, as DNA: TGTGCCAGCACGGGCAGGGGGCTTGGTAATGAAAAACTGTTTTTT.

V and J are TRBV6-1 and TRBJ1-4; D might be TRBD1 (6 bases). This CDR3 has 15 amino acids. Germline V gene lookup returns CDR1 MNHNS and CDR2 SASEGT. Trimming pared 2 bases from V and 3 bases from J, leaving 10 bases between. In nucleotides, the CDR3 is TGTGCCAGCAGTGAACTGGACAGAGCTAATGAAAAACTGTTTTTT. It translates to CASSELDRANEKLFF.

V and J are TRBV6-5 and TRBJ1-1; 8 bases fit TRBD1. This CDR3 spans 14 amino acids. Looked up from germline, CDR1 is MNHEY and CDR2 is SVGAGI. V gave up 6 bases and J gave up 1 base; unmatched junction bases: 4. CDR3: CASRVDRANTEAFF. The CDR3 coding sequence is TGTGCCAGCAGGGTGGACAGGGCGAACACTGAAGCTTTCTTT.

The gene calls are TRBV10-1 and TRBJ2-1; TRBD2 matches 13 bases. Germline V CDR1 and CDR2: WNHNN, SYGVQD (reference sequence). The CDR3 spans 15 residues. After removal of 8 bases from V and 5 bases from J, the junction contained 6 bases not matched to a gene. The CDR3 DNA sequence: TGCGCCAGCGCCGAAGGACTAGCGGGAGACAATGAGCAGTTCTTC. It encodes CASAEGLAGDNEQFF.

The V gene is TRBV30, the J gene TRBJ2-3, with D tentatively TRBD1 (6 bases). This CDR3 is 14 amino acids long. V shed 7 bases and J shed 1 base, with 15 bases lying between them. Germline CDR1 is GTSNPN and CDR2 is SVGIG (reference sequence). The CDR3 coding sequence is TGTGCCTCCTGGTTGGGGGCCGGCACAGATACGCAGTATTTT. This translates into CASWLGAGTDTQYF.

Note on this clone: The sample contains more than one DNA sequence encoding this CDR3. The rearrangement joins TRBV6-5 to TRBJ2-7; possible D gene TRBD1, 6 bases. The CDR3 spans 13 residues. V lost 6 bases and J lost 0, with 9 bases in between. From germline, CDR1 is MNHEY and CDR2 SVGAGI. The CDR3 sequence: CASSRGGSYEQYF. CDR3 nucleotides: TGTGCCAGCAGCAGAGGGGGCTCCTACGAGCAGTACTTC.

The chain carries TRBV6-5 and TRBJ2-7, with 9 bases matching TRBD1. V was clipped by 7 bases and J by 6 bases; unmatched bases: 10. CDR3 length: 14 amino acids. The germline gives CDR1 MNHEY, CDR2 SVGAGI. DNA of the CDR3: TGTGCCAGCACCCCGACAGGGGGTGTTGGCGAGCAGTACGTC. Its translation is CASTPTGGVGEQYV.